The clone carrying this T cell receptor (beta chain) was found once. As yet, its antigen is unknown. The V and J ends lost 4 bases and 3 bases, in that order; junction bases with no gene match: 13. This CDR3 comprises 18 residues. Time point described: sample taken at primary tumor resection. Whole RNA from tumor, nontumor lung or frozen PBMC was sequenced unsorted. Around 70 TRACERx patients with early, untreated non-small cell lung cancer donated samples. These data are taken from a study of spatial heterogeneity in lung cancer. Across the study: Across the raw uncorrected reads, a unique TCR and UMI combination was observed, on average, more than ten times. Points from the study as a whole: Ubiquitous expanded tumor TCRs appeared in blood more at resection than follow-up.

A unique molecular identifier was attached to every TCR cDNA molecule. TCRdb recomputed calls from the 5' RACE reads with MiXCR, one row per CDR3 protein. Among 30,000 or so distinct CDR3 sequences listed, around 8% were seen once. The rearrangement links TRBV12-3 or TRBV12-4 to TRBJ2-1; 9 nucleotides agree with TRBD2. Sequenced here: PBMCs, sampled at surgery. The TCR comes from a female donor with early-stage non-small cell lung cancer. The CDR3 DNA reads TGTGCCAGCAGTTGGGGGACTAGCTCACCGAGTGGCTACAATGAGCAGTTCTTC. Translating it yields CASSWGTSSPSGYNEQFF.